This TCR beta chain derives from a study of neoadjuvant nivolumab and ipilimumab in lung cancer. Study-wide points: Higher pretherapy blood TCR richness went with higher resected-tumor richness. Compared with tumor-adjacent uninvolved lung, resected tumors showed greater richness and clonality. From pretherapy to surgery, tumor richness and clonality rose with dual therapy.

This clone was detected only a few times. As yet, its antigen is unknown. The V and J ends lost 1 base and 6 bases respectively, with 21 bases between them. CDR1 is SGHTA and CDR2 is FQGNSA in the germline V gene. The CDR3 runs to 17 residues. The protocol was immunoSEQ multiplex PCR, while the TCRdb copy is restricted to in-frame clones and leaves out a portion. Among 6,500 to 8,500 clones listed, about 72% were seen once. The source of this sequence is an adult with non-small cell lung cancer. The rearrangement links TRBV7-2 to TRBJ2-5; D may be TRBD2 (7 bases). This specimen consisted of tumor tissue, obtained after neoadjuvant nivolumab, alone or with ipilimumab, at or shortly before surgery. CDR3 bases: TGTGCCAGCAGCTTAGAGGGGGTTGTGCTAGCGGCGAAGACCCAGTACTTC. Its translation: CASSLEGVVLAAKTQYF.